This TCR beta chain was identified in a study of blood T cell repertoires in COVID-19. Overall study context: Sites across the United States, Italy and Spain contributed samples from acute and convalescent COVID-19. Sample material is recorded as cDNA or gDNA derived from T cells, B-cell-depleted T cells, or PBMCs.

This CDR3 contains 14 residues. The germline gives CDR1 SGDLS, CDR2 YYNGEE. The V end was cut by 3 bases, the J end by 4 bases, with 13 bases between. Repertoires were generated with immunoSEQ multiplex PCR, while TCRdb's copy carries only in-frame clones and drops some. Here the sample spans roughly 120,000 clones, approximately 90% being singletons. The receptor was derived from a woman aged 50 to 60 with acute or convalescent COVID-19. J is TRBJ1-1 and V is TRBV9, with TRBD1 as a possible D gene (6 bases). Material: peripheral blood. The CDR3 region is CASSGMGAGTEAFF. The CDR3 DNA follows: TGTGCCAGCAGCGGAATGGGGGCTGGCACTGAAGCTTTCTTT.